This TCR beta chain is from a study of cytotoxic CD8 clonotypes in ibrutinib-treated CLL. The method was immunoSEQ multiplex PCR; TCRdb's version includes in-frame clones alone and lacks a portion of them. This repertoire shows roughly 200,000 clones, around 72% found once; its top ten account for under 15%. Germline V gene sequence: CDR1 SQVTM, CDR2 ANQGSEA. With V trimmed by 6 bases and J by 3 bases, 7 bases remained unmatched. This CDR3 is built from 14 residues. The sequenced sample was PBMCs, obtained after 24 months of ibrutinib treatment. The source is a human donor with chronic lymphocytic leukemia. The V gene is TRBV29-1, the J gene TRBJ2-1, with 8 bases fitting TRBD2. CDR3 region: CSVPGGERYNEQFF. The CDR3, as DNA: TGCAGCGTCCCCGGGGGGGAGCGCTACAATGAGCAGTTCTTC.